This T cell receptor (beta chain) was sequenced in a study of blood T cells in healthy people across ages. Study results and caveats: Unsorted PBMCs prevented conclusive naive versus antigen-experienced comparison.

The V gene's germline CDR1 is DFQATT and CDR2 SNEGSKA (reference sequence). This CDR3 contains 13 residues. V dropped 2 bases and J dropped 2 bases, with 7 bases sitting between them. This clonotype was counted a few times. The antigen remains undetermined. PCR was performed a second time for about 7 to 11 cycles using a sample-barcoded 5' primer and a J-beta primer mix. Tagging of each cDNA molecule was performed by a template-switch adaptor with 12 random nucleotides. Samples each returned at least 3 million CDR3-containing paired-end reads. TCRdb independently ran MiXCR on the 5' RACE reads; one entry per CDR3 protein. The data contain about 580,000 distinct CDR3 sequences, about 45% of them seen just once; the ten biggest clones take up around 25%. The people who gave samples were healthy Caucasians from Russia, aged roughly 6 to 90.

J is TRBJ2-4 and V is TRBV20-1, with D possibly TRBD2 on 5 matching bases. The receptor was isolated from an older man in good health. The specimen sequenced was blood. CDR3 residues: CSARRESKNIQYF. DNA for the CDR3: TGCAGTGCTAGAAGGGAGTCCAAAAACATTCAGTACTTC.